The 30 T cell receptor beta chains in this list originate from one sample, sequenced in a study of cytomegalovirus exposure and HLA in healthy donors (TCRdb year 2017). Library preparation was by the immunoSEQ multiplex PCR assay. Held by TCRdb, this immuneACCESS table contains in-frame sequences only and omits some clones. Under half of the omission traces to an unresolved V gene where checked; the cause of the rest is unknown. For this sample the table gives under 75,000 clones, of which 80% to 95% were detected only once. The biggest ten clones account for less than 6% of the sample. Sequenced input: PBMCs. Source of these receptors: a man aged 18 to 30 in good health and CMV-seropositive.

In its sample, this clone was seen a few times. Here the CDR3 DNA reads TGCGCCAGCAGCTTCGGGACAGGGGTTACCGGGGAGCTGTTTTTT. It is translated as CASSFGTGVTGELFF. This rearrangement joins TRBV5-1 to TRBJ2-2, with 10 bases aligning to TRBD1. The CDR3 totals 15 residues. V shed 2 bases and J 5 bases; nucleotides not matched to a gene: 3. Germline CDR1 is SGHRS and CDR2 is YFSETQ.

CDR3 sequence reads: CASSSGQQYEQYF. The CDR3 nucleotides are TGTGCCAGTAGTAGCGGACAGCAGTACGAGCAGTACTTC. The V and J genes are TRBV19 and TRBJ2-7; possible D gene TRBD1, 6 bases. The CDR3 runs 13 residues. V gave up 4 bases and J gave up 4 bases, with 11 bases separating them. CDR1 and CDR2 from the germline V gene are LNHDA and SQIVND (reference sequence).

This rearrangement joins TRBV2 to TRBJ2-4, with 7 bases aligning to TRBD2. The CDR3 extends over 16 amino acids. The germline gives CDR1 SNHLY, CDR2 FYNNEI. V shed 2 bases, J shed 0 bases, and the junction held 4 bases outside the gene matches. The CDR3 loop is CASSEPGGLAKNIQYF. The CDR3 region has the DNA TGTGCCAGCAGTGAACCGGGGGGTCTAGCCAAAAACATTCAGTACTTC.

The genes are TRBV9 and TRBJ1-3, with D tentatively TRBD1 (5 bases). The CDR3 spans 16 residues. The V end lost 4 bases, the J end lost 0 bases, and 14 bases lay between the germline ends. In germline, CDR1 is SGDLS, CDR2 YYNGEE. The chain's CDR3 is CASSPRTGVSGNTIYF. Written as DNA, the CDR3 is TGTGCCAGCAGCCCAAGAACAGGAGTCTCTGGAAACACCATATATTTT.

The chain carries TRBV7-3 and TRBJ2-1; 7 bases align to TRBD2. Germline loops: CDR1 SGHTA, CDR2 FQGTGA. This CDR3 spans 15 amino acids. V lost 3 bases, J lost 5 bases, and 7 bases stayed unmatched. CDR3 residues: CASSFSSGKNNEQFF. The CDR3 DNA is TGTGCCAGCAGCTTCTCTAGCGGCAAGAACAATGAGCAGTTCTTC.

The chain combines TRBV5-1 with TRBJ1-5; TRBD1 is a possible D gene (5 bases). This CDR3 region has 15 residues. The V gene's germline CDR1 is SGHRS and CDR2 YFSETQ. Trimming removed 0 bases from V and 1 base from J, with 8 bases in between. The CDR3 region is CASSLEGQSNQPQHF. CDR3 nucleotides: TGCGCCAGCAGCTTGGAGGGGCAGAGCAATCAGCCCCAGCATTTT.

This chain joins TRBV30 and TRBJ1-3; maybe TRBD1 (5 bases). The CDR3 is 14 amino acids. Trimming stripped 4 bases from V and 0 bases from J, with 10 bases between. The germline gives CDR1 GTSNPN, CDR2 SVGIG (reference sequence). The CDR3 protein is CAWKAGGSGNTIYF. The CDR3 DNA follows: TGTGCCTGGAAGGCCGGGGGCTCTGGAAACACCATATATTTT.

The V call is TRBV2, the J call TRBJ2-7; D may be TRBD1 (6 bases). With 6 bases removed from V and 3 bases from J, the gap between germline ends came to 12 bases. Germline V lookup: CDR1 SNHLY, CDR2 FYNNEI. This CDR3 is built from 13 residues. CDR3 in DNA: TGTGCCAGCAGACAGGGAAGACGCTACGAGCAGTACTTC. It yields the protein CASRQGRRYEQYF.

The rearrangement uses TRBV7-2 and TRBJ2-3, with a possible D match to TRBD2 (6 bases). Germline V CDR1 and CDR2: SGHTA, FQGNSA. CDR3 length: 15 amino acids. Between the trimmed V and J ends, which lost 3 bases and 4 bases, there was a span of 14 bases. The CDR3 protein is CASSFGGAGADTQYF. CDR3 DNA sequence: TGTGCCAGCAGCTTTGGCGGGGCGGGCGCAGATACGCAGTATTTT.

The chain uses TRBV5-1 and TRBJ1-1; D is ambiguous. The germline V and J ends were trimmed by 1 base and 1 base, with 11 bases remaining between them. This CDR3 comprises 15 residues. CDR1 and CDR2 from the germline V gene are SGHRS and YFSETQ. Here the CDR3 DNA reads TGCGCCAGCAGCTTGTTAACCGAACAGAACACTGAAGCTTTCTTT. This encodes CASSLLTEQNTEAFF. The entire variable domain, with the rest obtained from reference TRBV5-1 and TRBJ1-1, is as follows: KAGVTQTPRYLIKTRGQQVTLSCSPISGHRSVSWYQQTPGQGLQFLFEYFSETQRNKGNFPGRFSGRQFSNSRSEMNVSTLELGDSALYLCASSLLTEQNTEAFFGQGTRLTVV.

The chain couples TRBV9 to TRBJ2-5; TRBD2 is a possible D gene (5 bases). Trimming took 5 bases from V and 0 from J, leaving 14 bases between them. The CDR3 runs 15 residues. Germline V gene lookup returns CDR1 SGDLS and CDR2 YYNGEE. CDR3 sequence (DNA): TGTGCCAGCAGTAGTGGACGGAGGTACCAAGAGACCCAGTACTTC. Residues: CASSSGRRYQETQYF.

CDR3 protein: CASSPADTDTQYF. Written as DNA, the CDR3 is TGTGCCAGTAGTCCCGCGGATACAGATACGCAGTATTTT. The J gene is TRBJ2-3, the V gene TRBV19, with D unclear. The ends were cut back, 5 bases at V and 3 bases at J, with 9 bases in the middle. The germline V gene has CDR1 LNHDA and CDR2 SQIVND (reference sequence). The CDR3 is 13 residues long.

The chain uses TRBV4-1 and TRBJ2-7; 9 bases agree with TRBD2. J gave up 4 bases and V 1 base, and 5 bases lay outside the gene matches. Per germline, CDR1 MGHRA and CDR2 YSYEKL. This CDR3 region has 15 residues. CDR3 sequence: CASSQVIAGDYEQYF. CDR3 sequence (DNA): TGCGCCAGCAGCCAAGTTATAGCGGGGGATTACGAGCAGTACTTC.

This clone was picked up one time. V usage is TRBV28 and J usage is TRBJ2-7, with D tentatively TRBD1 (7 bases). This CDR3 is built from 14 residues. Trimming took 2 bases from V and 4 from J, leaving 12 bases between them. The germline V gene has CDR1 MDHEN and CDR2 SYDVKM. The CDR3 loop reads CASSLVRGVYEQYF. The CDR3 coding sequence is TGTGCCAGCAGTTTAGTCAGGGGGGTTTACGAGCAGTACTTC. The whole variable domain, filled in from reference TRBV28 and TRBJ2-7, reads DVKVTQSSRYLVKRTGEKVFLECVQDMDHENMFWYRQDPGLGLRLIYFSYDVKMKEKGDIPEGYSVSREKKERFSLILESASTNQTSMYLCASSLVRGVYEQYFGPGTRLTVT.

The chain links TRBV9 to TRBJ2-7, with 9 bases that match TRBD2. V shed 0 bases and J 3 bases; nucleotides not matched to a gene: 4. The CDR3 runs 15 residues. Germline CDR1 SGDLS, CDR2 YYNGEE. The CDR3 loop reads CASSVGSGSYYEQYF. The CDR3 DNA reads as TGTGCCAGCAGCGTAGGTAGCGGGAGCTACTACGAGCAGTACTTC.

The CDR3 coding sequence is TGTGCCAGCAGTTATAGCGGAGGGATGTGGAATGAGCAGTTCTTC. It is translated as CASSYSGGMWNEQFF. V gene TRBV27 combines with J gene TRBJ2-1, with a tentative D call TRBD2 (6 bases). The CDR3 length is 15 residues. Trimming removed 4 bases from V and 7 bases from J, with 17 bases in between. Germline V CDR1 and CDR2: MNHEY, SMNVEV (reference sequence).

This clone was counted between two and nine times. The chain carries TRBV5-5 and TRBJ2-2; possible D gene TRBD2, 5 bases. The V gene lost 0 bases and the J gene lost 0 bases, with 9 bases spanning the gap. The CDR3 runs to 16 residues. Germline lookup yields CDR1 SGHKS and CDR2 YYEKEE (reference sequence). CDR3 loop: CASSLGLAANTGELFF. Here the CDR3 DNA reads TGTGCCAGCAGCTTGGGGCTAGCTGCGAACACCGGGGAGCTGTTTTTT. The whole variable domain, remainder taken from reference TRBV5-5 and TRBJ2-2, is DAGVTQSPTHLIKTRGQQVTLRCSPISGHKSVSWYQQVLGQGPQFIFQYYEKEERGRGNFPDRFSARQFPNYSSELNVNALLLGDSALYLCASSLGLAANTGELFFGEGSRLTVL.

The V gene is TRBV30, the J gene TRBJ2-5, with 7 bases fitting TRBD2. V dropped 0 bases and J dropped 2; count of bases not matched to a gene: 6. The CDR3 runs 15 residues. Germline V CDR1 and CDR2: GTSNPN, SVGIG (reference sequence). Here the CDR3 DNA reads TGTGCCTGGAGTGTAAGCGGGACGTTACAAGAGACCCAGTACTTC. Translated, it gives CAWSVSGTLQETQYF.

The chain has TRBV28 and TRBJ2-2; 10 bases are shared with TRBD2. J was trimmed by 7 bases and V by 6 bases; bases with no gene match: 8. CDR3 size: 15 residues. The germline V gene encodes CDR1 MDHEN and CDR2 SYDVKM. CDR3 sequence reads: CASSHQSGGDGELFF. CDR3 nucleotides: TGTGCCAGCAGCCATCAAAGCGGGGGGGACGGGGAGCTGTTTTTT.

The V gene is TRBV2, the J gene TRBJ2-2, with D uncertain. Trimming left V 5 bases short and J 0 bases short, with 10 bases between. Germline V CDR1 and CDR2: SNHLY, FYNNEI. There are 15 residues in the CDR3. The CDR3 is CASSYRVPNTGELFF. The CDR3 nucleotides are TGTGCCAGCAGTTACCGAGTACCGAACACCGGGGAGCTGTTTTTT.

The chain has TRBV5-1 and TRBJ2-5; 13 nucleotides match TRBD2. The CDR3 extends over 20 amino acids. Germline V gives CDR1 SGHRS, CDR2 YFSETQ. V was pared by 2 bases and J by 3 bases, with 16 bases of the junction left unmatched. CDR3 sequence reads: CASSLRELAGGDYYKETQYF. The CDR3 DNA sequence: TGCGCCAGCAGCTTAAGAGAACTAGCGGGAGGGGACTATTATAAAGAGACCCAGTACTTC.

V gene TRBV5-4 combines with J gene TRBJ2-1; TRBD1 aligns across 10 bases. CDR1 and CDR2 (germline): SGHNT, YYREEE (reference sequence). Trimming cost V 1 base and J 7 bases; bases outside gene matches: 5. The CDR3 runs to 15 residues. The CDR3 DNA is TGTGCCAGCAGCTTGTGGACAGGGGGGGAAAATGAGCAGTTCTTC. Translation gives CASSLWTGGENEQFF.

This chain uses TRBV28 with TRBJ1-3, with a weak D call TRBD1 (5 bases). Germline lookup yields CDR1 MDHEN and CDR2 SYDVKM. The ends were cut back, 6 bases at V and 4 bases at J, with 16 bases in the middle. This CDR3 contains 15 residues. CDR3: CASSPFQGLGNTIYF. The CDR3 DNA sequence: TGTGCCAGCAGCCCATTTCAGGGCCTCGGAAACACCATATATTTT.

This sequence joins TRBV18 and TRBJ1-1, with a weak D call TRBD1 (5 bases). Per the germline V gene, CDR1 is KGHSH and CDR2 is LQKENI. There are 14 residues in the CDR3. Trimming pared 2 bases from V and 0 bases from J, leaving 7 bases between. CDR3 DNA sequence: TGTGCCAGCTCACCAGCGGGGGTGAACACTGAAGCTTTCTTT. It yields the protein CASSPAGVNTEAFF.

The chain links TRBV28 to TRBJ2-2; 7 positions match TRBD1. The germline CDR1 and CDR2 sequences are MDHEN and SYDVKM. V dropped 5 bases and J dropped 7; count of bases not matched to a gene: 10. This CDR3 contains 15 residues. The CDR3 nucleotides are TGTGCCAGCAGTCAGACCAGGGGGAAGGGCGGGGAGCTGTTTTTT. Residues: CASSQTRGKGGELFF.

J is TRBJ2-7 and V is TRBV6-6; 9 bases agree with TRBD1. V shed 2 bases, J shed 5 bases, and the junction held 4 bases outside the gene matches. Germline-derived CDR1 and CDR2 are MNHNY and SVGAGI (reference sequence). The CDR3 extends over 14 amino acids. The CDR3 DNA is TGTGCCAGCAGTTACCCCGGACAGGGGAACGAGCAGTACTTC. Amino acid sequence: CASSYPGQGNEQYF.

The V call is TRBV7-9, the J call TRBJ2-7; TRBD2 matches 15 bases. Germline V gene sequence: CDR1 SEHNR, CDR2 FQNEAQ (reference sequence). V lost 5 bases and J lost 4; bases outside the gene matches: 3. There are 15 residues in the CDR3. Here the CDR3 DNA reads TGTGCCAGCAGCCCCGGGACTAGCGGGAGGTACGAGCAGTACTTC. It encodes CASSPGTSGRYEQYF.

The CDR3 coding sequence is TGTGCCAGCAGCTTAGGTACAGGGCAAGAGACCCAGTACTTC. Its protein is CASSLGTGQETQYF. The rearrangement links TRBV11-3 to TRBJ2-5, with a possible D match to TRBD1 (6 bases). V was clipped by 1 base and J by 2 bases, with 8 bases between them. The CDR3 runs to 14 residues. From germline, CDR1 is SGHNT and CDR2 YENEEA. The entire variable domain, with the rest obtained from reference TRBV11-3 and TRBJ2-5, is as follows: EAGVVQSPRYKIIEKKQPVAFWCNPISGHNTLYWYLQNLGQGPELLIRYENEEAVDDSQLPKDRFSAERLKGVDSTLKIQPAELGDSAVYLCASSLGTGQETQYFGPGTRLLVL.

The gene calls are TRBV5-4 and TRBJ1-4; 7 bases are shared with TRBD1. This CDR3 has 14 amino acids. V gave up 4 bases and J gave up 2 bases; unmatched junction bases: 2. In germline, CDR1 is SGHNT, CDR2 YYREEE (reference sequence). CDR3 region: CASSAGQTNEKLFF. The CDR3, as DNA: TGTGCCAGCAGCGCGGGACAGACTAATGAAAAACTGTTTTTT.

This sequence joins TRBV30 and TRBJ1-1; D uncertain. The CDR3 totals 13 residues. Germline CDR1 and CDR2: GTSNPN and SVGIG (reference sequence). Trimming took off 0 bases at V and 1 base at J, with 6 bases between the two ends. The CDR3 loop is CAWSVRRNTEAFF. In DNA, the CDR3 is TGTGCCTGGAGTGTACGGAGGAACACTGAAGCTTTCTTT.